Each of the 26 T cell receptor beta chains below was sequenced from the same sample in a study of siplizumab effects on memory and regulatory T cells. The method was immunoSEQ multiplex PCR; TCRdb's version includes in-frame clones alone and lacks a portion of them. The profile shows tens of thousands of clones, 70% to 85% of them singletons. The sample comprised memory CD4+ T cells sorted from blood. Every receptor here comes from a human donor in good health.

The chain employs TRBV5-4 and TRBJ2-7, with a possible D match to TRBD1 (5 bases). The V end lost 0 bases, the J end lost 0 bases, and 10 bases lay between the germline ends. CDR3 length equals 15 residues. CDR1 is SGHNT, CDR2 YYREEE, per germline (reference sequence). CDR3 protein: CASSLGGSSSYEQYF. DNA for the CDR3: TGTGCCAGCAGCTTGGGGGGCAGCAGCTCCTACGAGCAGTACTTC.

The rearrangement joins TRBV10-3 to TRBJ1-4; no definite D call. Deletions cut 2 bases from V and 8 bases from J, with 18 bases between. The CDR3 covers 16 residues. CDR1 is ENHRY and CDR2 is SYGVKD in the germline V gene. The CDR3 region is CAISEGRVRSGEKLFF. CDR3 DNA: TGTGCCATCAGTGAGGGCCGGGTCCGAAGTGGGGAAAAACTGTTTTTT.

This chain joins TRBV10-3 and TRBJ2-1, with 11 bases lining up with TRBD1. This CDR3 has 13 amino acids. V lost 11 bases to trimming and J lost 6 bases; unmatched junction nucleotides: 6. CDR1 and CDR2 (germline): ENHRY, SYGVKD. CDR3 sequence reads: CAAAGTGGNEQFF. The DNA of the CDR3 is TGTGCCGCGGCCGGGACAGGGGGCAATGAGCAGTTCTTC.

This clone was observed a few times. The CDR3 loop reads CASSIEGKQGPTEKLFF. The CDR3 nucleotides are TGTGCCAGTAGTATAGAGGGGAAACAGGGTCCGACGGAAAAACTGTTTTTT. This chain connects TRBV19 to TRBJ1-4, with D perhaps TRBD1 (6 bases). Trimming pared 0 bases from V and 8 bases from J, leaving 19 bases between. The CDR3 sequence is 17 residues long. Germline CDR1 and CDR2: LNHDA and SQIVND (reference sequence). The variable domain in full, completed from reference TRBV19 and TRBJ1-4, reads DGGITQSPKYLFRKEGQNVTLSCEQNLNHDAMYWYRQDPGQGLRLIYYSQIVNDFQKGDIAEGYSVSREKKESFPLTVTSAQKNPTAFYLCASSIEGKQGPTEKLFFGSGTQLSVL.

This rearrangement joins TRBV19 to TRBJ1-4, with D unresolved. The ends were cut back, 2 bases at V and 0 bases at J, with 16 bases in the middle. The V gene's germline CDR1 is LNHDA and CDR2 SQIVND (reference sequence). The CDR3 is 18 residues long. The CDR3 loop is CASSINRHPPATNEKLFF. As DNA, the CDR3 is TGTGCCAGTAGTATAAACCGCCATCCCCCGGCAACTAATGAAAAACTGTTTTTT.

This clone is a singleton in its sample. The chain links TRBV6-5 to TRBJ1-3; the D gene is possibly TRBD1 (5 bases). V was cut by 7 bases and J by 4 bases, with 11 bases left in between. The CDR3 is 13 residues long. Germline CDR1 MNHEY, CDR2 SVGAGI. Written as DNA, the CDR3 is TGTGCCAGCATCCCAGGGAACGGAAACACCATATATTTT. This codes for CASIPGNGNTIYF.

The V call is TRBV5-4, the J call TRBJ1-1; possibly TRBD1 for D (6 bases). The germline V gene encodes CDR1 SGHNT and CDR2 YYREEE (reference sequence). Trimming stripped 0 bases from V and 4 bases from J, with 16 bases between. The CDR3 is 16 residues long. The CDR3 loop is CASSLGGQQGVTEAFF. The DNA for the CDR3 is TGTGCCAGCAGCTTGGGGGGACAACAGGGAGTCACTGAAGCTTTCTTT.

The chain recombines TRBV21-1 with TRBJ2-1; the table's D call, TRBD2, was not checked against the DNA. TRBV21-1 is listed as a pseudogene. This CDR3 has 16 amino acids. This CDR3 is CASSKASGGPYNEQFF. DNA for the CDR3: TGTGCCAGCAGCAAGGCTAGCGGGGGGCCCTACAATGAGCAGTTCTTC.

The rearrangement joins TRBV7-2 to TRBJ2-7; the match to TRBD2 covers 7 bases. J was trimmed by 4 bases and V by 4 bases; bases with no gene match: 7. Germline assignment: CDR1 SGHTA and CDR2 FQGNSA. The CDR3 loop spans 14 amino acids. For the CDR3, the DNA is TGTGCCAGCAGCTCTCGGGACTATCAGTACGAGCAGTACTTC. This sequence encodes CASSSRDYQYEQYF.

The J gene is TRBJ2-4, the V gene TRBV6-5, with D possibly matching TRBD2 (6 bases). Trimming took 7 bases from V and 5 from J, leaving 12 bases between them. The V gene's germline CDR1 is MNHEY and CDR2 SVGAGI. CDR3 length: 13 amino acids. CDR3 bases: TGTGCCAGCACGGGGGTGAGGGAAAACATTCAGTACTTC. It encodes CASTGVRENIQYF.

This chain uses TRBV27 with TRBJ2-2; D might be TRBD1 (5 bases). The CDR3 covers 14 residues. Trimming shortened V by 5 bases and J by 1 base, and 8 bases separated the two germline ends. Germline CDR1 reads MNHEY; CDR2 reads SMNVEV (reference sequence). As DNA, the CDR3 is TGTGCCAGCAGTCGAAGGGGGAACACCGGGGAGCTGTTTTTT. It encodes CASSRRGNTGELFF.

The V call is TRBV7-7, the J call TRBJ2-2; D call uncertain. V dropped 10 bases and J dropped 4 bases, with 7 bases sitting between them. The germline V gene has CDR1 SSHAT and CDR2 FNYEAQ (reference sequence). The CDR3 has 11 residues. As DNA, the CDR3 is TGTGCCACCAGTGGCACCGGGGAGCTGTTTTTT. This gives the protein CATSGTGELFF.

The chain has TRBV30 and TRBJ1-4; no reliable D call. This CDR3 spans 13 amino acids. The germline CDR1 and CDR2 sequences are GTSNPN and SVGIG (reference sequence). Trimming took 2 bases from V and 4 from J, leaving 8 bases between them. The CDR3, as DNA: TGTGCCTGGAGTCCGGGTCTTAATGAAAAACTGTTTTTT. Protein product: CAWSPGLNEKLFF.

This chain connects TRBV4-1 to TRBJ1-2, with 8 bases lining up with TRBD1. Per the germline V gene, CDR1 is MGHRA and CDR2 is YSYEKL. With V trimmed by 1 base and J by 8 bases, 9 bases remained unmatched. CDR3 length: 15 residues. The CDR3 DNA follows: TGCGCCAGCAGCCAAGGTACGGCAGGGGGCTGGGGCTACACCTTC. Translated, it gives CASSQGTAGGWGYTF.

V and J are TRBV7-2 and TRBJ2-2; 8 nucleotides align to TRBD1. In germline, CDR1 is SGHTA, CDR2 FQGNSA. The V segment lost 5 bases and the J segment 6 bases; nucleotides outside the gene matches: 5. This CDR3 is built from 14 residues. The CDR3 DNA sequence: TGTGCCAGCAGCCCAGACAGGGGCCCCGGGGAGCTGTTTTTT. Translation: CASSPDRGPGELFF.

The V and J genes are TRBV11-3 and TRBJ2-7; D not certain. The CDR3 has 14 amino acids. Germline V lookup: CDR1 SGHNT, CDR2 YENEEA. Trimming took off 5 bases at V and 2 bases at J, with 13 bases between the two ends. The CDR3 nucleotides read TGTGCCAGCAGCCATCCCAGGTCACCCTACGAGCAGTACTTC. This sequence encodes CASSHPRSPYEQYF. Filled out from reference TRBV11-3 and TRBJ2-7, the complete variable domain reads EAGVVQSPRYKIIEKKQPVAFWCNPISGHNTLYWYLQNLGQGPELLIRYENEEAVDDSQLPKDRFSAERLKGVDSTLKIQPAELGDSAVYLCASSHPRSPYEQYFGPGTRLTVT.

The J gene is TRBJ2-3, the V gene TRBV27, with D possibly being TRBD1 (7 bases). The CDR3 contains 13 residues. Germline loops: CDR1 MNHEY, CDR2 SMNVEV (reference sequence). V was clipped by 4 bases and J by 9 bases, with 14 bases between them. Here the CDR3 reads CASSSLPGGTQYF. The CDR3 coding sequence is TGTGCCAGCAGTTCCCTCCCAGGGGGGACGCAGTATTTT.

The V call is TRBV9, the J call TRBJ2-7; D possibly corresponds to TRBD2 (5 bases). V was shortened by 4 bases and J by 2 bases, with 13 bases between the two germline ends. The CDR3 runs 14 residues. Germline V gene data show CDR1 as SGDLS and CDR2 as YYNGEE. DNA of the CDR3: TGTGCCAGCAGCTCCGGACTGTCCCCCTACGAGCAGTACTTC. It yields the protein CASSSGLSPYEQYF.

Sample share makes this clone medium-sized (0.01 to 0.1%). The rearrangement links TRBV5-5 to TRBJ1-5; D gene uncertain. V was shortened by 4 bases and J by 5 bases, with 10 bases between the two germline ends. The CDR3 runs 13 residues. In germline, CDR1 is SGHKS, CDR2 YYEKEE (reference sequence). The CDR3 nucleotides read TGTGCCAGCAGCCAACTATGGGATCAGCCCCAGCATTTT. Protein: CASSQLWDQPQHF.

As DNA, the CDR3 is TGTGCCAGCAGGGGTAGACAGGGGCTGGGGGAAGATACGCAGTATTTT. Amino acids: CASRGRQGLGEDTQYF. The chain has TRBV6-6 and TRBJ2-3; 8 bases line up with TRBD1. Germline-derived CDR1 and CDR2 are MNHNY and SVGAGI (reference sequence). V gave up 6 bases and J gave up 5 bases; unmatched junction bases: 13. This CDR3 contains 16 residues.

CDR3 residues: CASNPVHSTNEKLFF. CDR3 bases: TGTGCCAGCAACCCAGTACACTCTACTAATGAAAAACTGTTTTTT. This chain uses TRBV28 with TRBJ1-4, with unresolved D. V shed 7 bases and J shed 2 bases, with 14 bases lying between them. Germline CDR1 and CDR2: MDHEN and SYDVKM. This CDR3 region has 15 residues.

This chain connects TRBV5-3 to TRBJ2-5; 12 nucleotides match TRBD1. Being an ORF, TRBV5-3 has a function that is uncertain. The V gene end was trimmed by 1 base and the J gene end by 5 bases; junction bases not matched to a gene: 9. The CDR3 runs 17 residues. The CDR3 DNA reads TGTGCCAGAAGCTTGTGGGACAGGGGGCGCGGTGGGGAGACCCAGTACTTC. This sequence encodes CARSLWDRGRGGETQYF.

V and J are TRBV6-1 and TRBJ1-4; the match to TRBD1 covers 10 bases. The CDR3 contains 15 residues. The germline V gene encodes CDR1 MNHNS and CDR2 SASEGT. The J segment lost 7 bases and the V segment lost 4 bases, leaving 6 bases of the junction unmatched. CDR3 in DNA: TGTGCCAGCAGTGTTCCGGGACAGGGGACTGAAAAACTGTTTTTT. It specifies CASSVPGQGTEKLFF.

The chain joins TRBV27 to TRBJ2-7, with 8 bases fitting TRBD1. Looked up from germline, CDR1 is MNHEY and CDR2 is SMNVEV (reference sequence). Trimming at V came to 3 bases and at J to 2 bases, leaving 6 bases not matched to a gene. This CDR3 spans 15 amino acids. The CDR3 DNA reads as TGTGCCAGCAGTTTTTGGCAGGGGGCTACCTACGAGCAGTACTTC. This translates into CASSFWQGATYEQYF.

The sample holds a few counts of this clone. The chain joins TRBV27 to TRBJ1-2, with 8 bases lining up with TRBD1. The CDR3 is 14 amino acids. CDR1 MNHEY and CDR2 SMNVEV come from the germline V gene (reference sequence). J gave up 7 bases and V 5 bases, and 9 bases lay outside the gene matches. CDR3 sequence reads: CASSHGQGSPGYTF. The CDR3 DNA follows: TGTGCCAGCAGTCACGGACAGGGATCGCCTGGCTACACCTTC.

This clone has a handful of counts. The rearrangement links TRBV7-2 to TRBJ2-6; TRBD2 aligns across 7 bases. V trimming: 6 bases; J trimming: 1 base; junction bases outside the gene matches: 6. Germline V gene sequence: CDR1 SGHTA, CDR2 FQGNSA. This CDR3 is 16 amino acids long. Here the CDR3 reads CASSPRGGSGANVLTF. The CDR3 region has the DNA TGTGCCAGCAGTCCTAGGGGAGGGTCTGGGGCCAACGTCCTGACTTTC.